One and the same sample provided the 5 T cell receptor beta chains below, sequenced in a study of tumor-infiltrating lymphocytes in primary liver carcinoma. TCR beta cDNA was made from 450 to 550 ng total RNA with a constant-region primer. It was through three nested multiplex PCR rounds of slightly modified ARM-PCR that TCR beta libraries arose. Forward primers for TRBV1-TRBV30 and a C-beta reverse primer served the first two PCR rounds, at about 10 cycles each. TCRdb fed the multiplex PCR reads into MiXCR, producing one record per CDR3 protein. This table holds roughly 70,000 distinct CDR3 sequences, about 65% found once. Co-extracted RNA and DNA came from about 19-30 mg of unsorted bulk tissue. The sequenced sample was liver tumor tissue from sampling region 4. Indicated subset: tumor region T4, right-lateral pole. These receptors were obtained from a man between 40 and 49 years old with primary liver carcinoma and hepatitis B virus infection.

On this clonotype: The conserved phenylalanine or tryptophan normally closing the CDR3 is absent here, so this likely arose from a read error. V usage is TRBV5-4 and J usage is TRBJ2-7, with TRBD1 identical over 7 bases. J gave up 9 bases and V 3 bases, and 12 bases lay outside the gene matches. This CDR3 region has 14 residues. The germline V gene encodes CDR1 SGHNT and CDR2 YYREEE (reference sequence). CDR3 in amino acids: CASSSPRQGPGQYY. As DNA, the CDR3 is TGTGCCAGCAGCTCCCCTCGACAGGGCCCCGGGCAGTACTAC.

Of note for this clonotype: An end of the junction differs from the germline gene, which may be a read error. The chain is built from TRBV6-5 and TRBJ2-6; weak D call: TRBD1 (5 bases). The CDR3 sequence is 16 residues long. Per germline, CDR1 MNHEY and CDR2 SVGAGI. CDR3 in DNA: TGTGCCAACAGTTACGCCGCAGGGTCTGGGGCGAACGTCCTGACTTTC. It yields the protein CANSYAAGSGANVLTF.

As for this clonotype: Compared with germline, one end of the junction differs, possibly owing to a read error. The rearrangement uses TRBV4-2 and TRBJ2-7; 16 nucleotides line up with TRBD2. Germline-derived CDR1 and CDR2 are LGHNA and YNFKEQ. The CDR3 covers 18 residues. This CDR3 is CVSSGKPGLAGGPREQYF. Written as DNA, the CDR3 is TGTGTCAGCAGTGGTAAACCGGGACTAGCGGGAGGGCCACGCGAGCAGTACTTC.

This sequence joins TRBV10-3 and TRBJ2-6, with 7 nucleotides matching TRBD2. Trimming removed 10 bases from V and 4 bases from J; junction bases left unmatched: 10. This CDR3 spans 15 amino acids. The germline V gene encodes CDR1 ENHRY and CDR2 SYGVKD. CDR3 sequence (DNA): TGTGCCACAAGTGTGGGAGGGCACGGGGCCAACGTCCTGACTTTC. This codes for CATSVGGHGANVLTF.

The genes are TRBV11-2 and TRBJ2-3; a weak D match, TRBD2 (6 bases). The germline V and J ends were trimmed by 5 bases and 3 bases, with 27 bases remaining between them. CDR3 length: 19 residues. In germline, CDR1 is SGHAT, CDR2 FQNNGV. CDR3 sequence: CASSRSPRLTGERTDTQYF. In DNA form, the CDR3 reads TGTGCCAGCAGCCGATCGCCTAGACTAACGGGAGAGAGGACAGATACGCAGTATTTT.